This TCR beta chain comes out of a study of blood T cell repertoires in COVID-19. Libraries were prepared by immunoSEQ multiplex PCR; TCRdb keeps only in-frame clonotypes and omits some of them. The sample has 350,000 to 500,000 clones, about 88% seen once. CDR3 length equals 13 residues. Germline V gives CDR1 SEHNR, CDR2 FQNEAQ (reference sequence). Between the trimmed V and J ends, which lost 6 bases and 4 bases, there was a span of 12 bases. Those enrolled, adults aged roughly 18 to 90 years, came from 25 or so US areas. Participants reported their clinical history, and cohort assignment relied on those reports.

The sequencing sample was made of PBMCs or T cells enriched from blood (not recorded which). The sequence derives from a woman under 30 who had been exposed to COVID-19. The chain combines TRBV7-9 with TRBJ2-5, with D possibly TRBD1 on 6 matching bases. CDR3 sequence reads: CASRTRGVETQYF. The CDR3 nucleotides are TGTGCCAGCAGAACCAGGGGTGTAGAGACCCAGTACTTC.